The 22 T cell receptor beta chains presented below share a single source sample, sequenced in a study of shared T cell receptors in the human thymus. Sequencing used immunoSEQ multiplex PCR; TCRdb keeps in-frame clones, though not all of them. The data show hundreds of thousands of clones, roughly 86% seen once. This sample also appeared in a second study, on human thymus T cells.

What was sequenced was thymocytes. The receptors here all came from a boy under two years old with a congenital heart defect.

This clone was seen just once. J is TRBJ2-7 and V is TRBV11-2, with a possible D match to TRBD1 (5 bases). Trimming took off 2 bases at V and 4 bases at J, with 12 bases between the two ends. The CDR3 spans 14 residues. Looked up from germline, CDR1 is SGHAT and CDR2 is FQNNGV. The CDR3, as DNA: TGTGCCAGCAGCTTAACCGGACATATTTACGAGCAGTACTTC. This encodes CASSLTGHIYEQYF.

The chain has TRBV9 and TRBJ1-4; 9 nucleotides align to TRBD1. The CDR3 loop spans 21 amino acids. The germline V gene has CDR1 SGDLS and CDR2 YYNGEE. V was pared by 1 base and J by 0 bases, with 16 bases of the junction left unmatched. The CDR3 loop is CASSVPLYIPGQGTTNEKLFF. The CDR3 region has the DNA TGTGCCAGCAGCGTACCTCTCTATATCCCGGGACAGGGAACAACTAATGAAAAACTGTTTTTT.

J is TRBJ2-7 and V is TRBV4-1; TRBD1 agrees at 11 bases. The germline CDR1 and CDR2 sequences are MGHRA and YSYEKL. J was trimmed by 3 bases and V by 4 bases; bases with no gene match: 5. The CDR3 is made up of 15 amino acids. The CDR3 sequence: CASSPTGQGVYEQYF. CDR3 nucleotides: TGCGCCAGCAGCCCAACGGGACAGGGGGTCTACGAGCAGTACTTC.

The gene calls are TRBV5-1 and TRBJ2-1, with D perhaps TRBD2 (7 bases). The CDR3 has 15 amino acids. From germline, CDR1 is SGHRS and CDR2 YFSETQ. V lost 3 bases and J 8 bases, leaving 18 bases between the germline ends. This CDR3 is CASSSGRGQLDEQFF. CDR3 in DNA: TGCGCCAGCAGCTCCGGGCGGGGGCAGTTAGATGAGCAGTTCTTC.

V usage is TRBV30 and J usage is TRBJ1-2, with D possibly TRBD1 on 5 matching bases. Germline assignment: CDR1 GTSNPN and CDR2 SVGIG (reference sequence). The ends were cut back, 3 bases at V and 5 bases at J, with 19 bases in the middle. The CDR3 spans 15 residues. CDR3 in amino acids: CAWRGVRTGDYGYTF. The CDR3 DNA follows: TGTGCCTGGAGGGGGGTGAGGACGGGGGATTATGGCTACACCTTC. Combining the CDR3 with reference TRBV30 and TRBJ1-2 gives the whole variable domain SQTIHQWPATLVQPVGSPLSLECTVEGTSNPNLYWYRQAAGRGLQLLFYSVGIGQISSEVPQNLSASRPQDRQFILSSKKLLLSDSGFYLCAWRGVRTGDYGYTFGSGTRLTVV.

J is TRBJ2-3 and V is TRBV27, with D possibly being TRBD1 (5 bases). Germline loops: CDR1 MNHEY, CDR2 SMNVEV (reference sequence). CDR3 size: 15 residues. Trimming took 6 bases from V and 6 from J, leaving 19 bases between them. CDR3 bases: TGTGCCAGCAGGTCACCTCACCAGGGAACGGATACGCAGTATTTT. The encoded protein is CASRSPHQGTDTQYF.

The CDR3 nucleotides read TGCGCCAGCAGTCAATGGACAGGGCGATTCACAGATACGCAGTATTTT. It translates to CASSQWTGRFTDTQYF. This rearrangement joins TRBV23-1 to TRBJ2-3; TRBD1 agrees at 8 bases. Being an ORF, TRBV23-1 has a function that is uncertain. V lost 1 base and J lost 2; bases outside the gene matches: 5. The CDR3 contains 16 residues.

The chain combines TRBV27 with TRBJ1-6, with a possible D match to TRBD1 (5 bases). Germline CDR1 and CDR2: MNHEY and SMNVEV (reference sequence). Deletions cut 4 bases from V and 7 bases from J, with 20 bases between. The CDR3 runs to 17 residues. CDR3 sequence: CASSCNRLSKGNSPLHF. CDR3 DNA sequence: TGTGCCAGCAGTTGTAACAGGTTATCAAAGGGGAATTCACCCCTCCACTTT.

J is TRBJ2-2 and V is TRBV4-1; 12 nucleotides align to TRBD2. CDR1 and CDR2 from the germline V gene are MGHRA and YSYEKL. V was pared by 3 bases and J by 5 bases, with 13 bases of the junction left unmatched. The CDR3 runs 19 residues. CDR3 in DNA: TGCGCCAGCAGCCACCGAACATCTAGCGGGGGGGCGAGGACCGGGGAGCTGTTTTTT. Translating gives CASSHRTSSGGARTGELFF.

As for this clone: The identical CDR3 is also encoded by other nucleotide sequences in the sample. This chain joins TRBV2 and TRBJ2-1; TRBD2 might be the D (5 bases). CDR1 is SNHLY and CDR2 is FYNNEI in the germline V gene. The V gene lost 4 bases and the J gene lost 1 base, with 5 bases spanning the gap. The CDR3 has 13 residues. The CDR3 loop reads CASSAGSYNEQFF. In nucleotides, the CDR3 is TGTGCCAGCAGTGCGGGATCCTACAATGAGCAGTTCTTC.

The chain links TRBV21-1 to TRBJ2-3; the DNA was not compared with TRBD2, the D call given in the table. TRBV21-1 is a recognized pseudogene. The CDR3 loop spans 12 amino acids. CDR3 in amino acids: CATGTSRGTQYF. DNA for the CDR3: TGTGCCACCGGGACTAGCAGGGGTACGCAGTATTTT.

The CDR3 DNA is TGTGCCAGCCGTCAGGGGGAGCAGTTCTTC. Encoded protein: CASRQGEQFF. The chain has TRBV7-2 and TRBJ2-1; D perhaps matches TRBD1 (6 bases). Between the trimmed V and J ends, which lost 8 bases and 10 bases, there was a span of 9 bases. The germline V gene encodes CDR1 SGHTA and CDR2 FQGNSA. The CDR3 consists of 10 residues.

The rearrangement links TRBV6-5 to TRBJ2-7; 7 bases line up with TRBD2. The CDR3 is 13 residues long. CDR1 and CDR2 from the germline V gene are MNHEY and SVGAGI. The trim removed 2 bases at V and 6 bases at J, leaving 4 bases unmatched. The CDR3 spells CASSYAGEGEQYF. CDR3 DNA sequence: TGTGCCAGCAGTTACGCGGGGGAGGGCGAGCAGTACTTC.

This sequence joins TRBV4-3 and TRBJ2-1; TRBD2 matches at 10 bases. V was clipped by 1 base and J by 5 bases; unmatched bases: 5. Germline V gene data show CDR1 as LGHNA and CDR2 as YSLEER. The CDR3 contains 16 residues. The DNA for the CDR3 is TGCGCCAGCAGCCAAGTCGAGCGGGAGGGCGACAATGAGCAGTTCTTC. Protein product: CASSQVEREGDNEQFF.

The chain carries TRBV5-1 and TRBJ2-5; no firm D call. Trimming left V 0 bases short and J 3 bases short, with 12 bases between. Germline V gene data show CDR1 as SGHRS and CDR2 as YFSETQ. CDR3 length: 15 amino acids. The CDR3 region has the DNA TGCGCCAGCAGCTTGGTGGCAGGTGCTAAAGAGACCCAGTACTTC. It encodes CASSLVAGAKETQYF. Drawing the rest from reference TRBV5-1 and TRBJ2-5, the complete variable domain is KAGVTQTPRYLIKTRGQQVTLSCSPISGHRSVSWYQQTPGQGLQFLFEYFSETQRNKGNFPGRFSGRQFSNSRSEMNVSTLELGDSALYLCASSLVAGAKETQYFGPGTRLLVL.

CDR3 sequence reads: CASRIERRDRRQENGYTF. CDR3 DNA sequence: TGTGCCAGTAGAATCGAAAGGCGGGACAGGAGACAAGAGAATGGCTACACCTTC. This chain joins TRBV19 and TRBJ1-2; 8 nucleotides match TRBD1. The V and J ends lost 6 bases and 6 bases, in that order; junction bases with no gene match: 21. Germline V CDR1 and CDR2: LNHDA, SQIVND (reference sequence). CDR3 length: 18 residues.

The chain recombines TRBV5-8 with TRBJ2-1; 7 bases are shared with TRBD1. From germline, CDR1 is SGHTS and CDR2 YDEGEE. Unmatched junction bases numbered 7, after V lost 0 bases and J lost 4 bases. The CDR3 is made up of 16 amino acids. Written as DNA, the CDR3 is TGTGCCAGCAGCTTGGTGAGGGGGCAAGGGTACAATGAGCAGTTCTTC. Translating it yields CASSLVRGQGYNEQFF.

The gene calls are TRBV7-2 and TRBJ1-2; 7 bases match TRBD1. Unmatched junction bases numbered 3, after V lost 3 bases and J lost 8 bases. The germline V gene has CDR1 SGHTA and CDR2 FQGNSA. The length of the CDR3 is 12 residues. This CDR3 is CASSLTGMGYTF. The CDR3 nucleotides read TGTGCCAGCAGCTTGACAGGGATGGGCTACACCTTC.

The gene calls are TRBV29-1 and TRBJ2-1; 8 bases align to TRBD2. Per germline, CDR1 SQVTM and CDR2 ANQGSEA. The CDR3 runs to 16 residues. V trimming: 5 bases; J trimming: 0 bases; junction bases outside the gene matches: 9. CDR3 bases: TGCAGCGTTCGGGAGGGCGCCAGGGGCTCCTACAATGAGCAGTTCTTC. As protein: CSVREGARGSYNEQFF.

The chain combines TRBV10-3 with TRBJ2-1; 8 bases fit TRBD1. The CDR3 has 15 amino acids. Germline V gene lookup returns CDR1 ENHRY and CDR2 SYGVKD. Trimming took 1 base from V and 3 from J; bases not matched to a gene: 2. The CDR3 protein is CAISELDRGYNEQFF. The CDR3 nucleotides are TGTGCCATCAGTGAGTTAGACAGGGGCTACAATGAGCAGTTCTTC.

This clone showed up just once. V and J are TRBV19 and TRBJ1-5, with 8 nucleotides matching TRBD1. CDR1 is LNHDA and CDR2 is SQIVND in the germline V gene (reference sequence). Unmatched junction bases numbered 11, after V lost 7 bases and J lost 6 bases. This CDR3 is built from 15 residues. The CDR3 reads CASTRTGKVGQPQHF. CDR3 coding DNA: TGTGCCAGTACCAGGACAGGGAAGGTGGGTCAGCCCCAGCATTTT.

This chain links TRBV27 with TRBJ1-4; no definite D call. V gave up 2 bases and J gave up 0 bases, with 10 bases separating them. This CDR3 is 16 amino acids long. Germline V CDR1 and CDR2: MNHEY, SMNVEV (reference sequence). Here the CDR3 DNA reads TGTGCCAGCAGTTTACTGGGCATTGCAACTAATGAAAAACTGTTTTTT. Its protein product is CASSLLGIATNEKLFF.